The 19 T cell receptor beta chains presented below share a single source sample, sequenced in a study of CD8+ T cells in alopecia areata. Indicated treatment: oral pan-JAK inhibitor, 5-10 mg twice daily. Sequencing templates came from extracted RNA that was reverse transcribed into cDNA. Clones were read by immunoSEQ multiplex PCR, and TCRdb kept only the in-frame ones, dropping some. Counted here are about 60,000 clones, under 60% occurring once; the ten biggest clones make up about 20%. The starting material was CD8+ T cells sorted from blood, obtained at approximately week 36, from a patient treated with tofacitinib. The receptors originated from a human donor with alopecia areata.

The V gene is TRBV7-9, the J gene TRBJ2-3; D is perhaps TRBD2 (5 bases). Germline V gene lookup returns CDR1 SEHNR and CDR2 FQNEAQ (reference sequence). Trimming took 3 bases from V and 3 from J, leaving 10 bases between them. The CDR3 consists of 14 residues. The CDR3 loop is CASSLEARTDTQYF. The DNA of the CDR3 is TGTGCCAGCAGCTTGGAGGCTAGGACAGATACGCAGTATTTT.

J is TRBJ1-1 and V is TRBV30, with TRBD1 as a possible D gene (5 bases). The germline gives CDR1 GTSNPN, CDR2 SVGIG (reference sequence). The V end was cut by 3 bases, the J end by 1 base, with 9 bases between. The CDR3 is 13 amino acids. The CDR3 loop reads CAWSPDTNTEAFF. Here the CDR3 DNA reads TGTGCCTGGAGCCCGGACACGAACACTGAAGCTTTCTTT.

The V call is TRBV7-9, the J call TRBJ2-5, with 7 bases aligning to TRBD1. The CDR3 totals 17 residues. V was pared by 2 bases and J by 2 bases, with 11 bases of the junction left unmatched. CDR1 is SEHNR and CDR2 is FQNEAQ in the germline V gene (reference sequence). CDR3 sequence: CASSLLRGQTLQETQYF. CDR3 DNA: TGTGCCAGCAGCTTATTACGGGGACAGACTTTACAAGAGACCCAGTACTTC.

This clone was found a few times. The chain couples TRBV4-1 to TRBJ1-1; 8 bases match TRBD1. Germline values: CDR1 MGHRA, CDR2 YSYEKL. The CDR3 is 14 residues long. V trimming: 3 bases; J trimming: 3 bases; junction bases outside the gene matches: 3. The CDR3 region is CASSQEDRDTEAFF. Here the CDR3 DNA reads TGCGCCAGCAGCCAGGAGGACAGGGACACTGAAGCTTTCTTT.

The chain combines TRBV29-1 with TRBJ2-7; D is unresolved. The CDR3 has 11 amino acids. Trimming took 4 bases from V and 3 from J, leaving 7 bases between them. Germline CDR1 is SQVTM and CDR2 is ANQGSEA. CDR3 sequence (DNA): TGCAGCGTTGTGATGGTCTACGAGCAGTACTTC. This gives the protein CSVVMVYEQYF.

This chain connects TRBV6-1 to TRBJ1-4; no clear D. V was trimmed by 6 bases and J by 0 bases, leaving 11 bases between them. Germline V gene sequence: CDR1 MNHNS, CDR2 SASEGT. CDR3 length: 15 residues. CDR3 DNA sequence: TGTGCCAGCAGGCGTAAAATTTCAACTAATGAAAAACTGTTTTTT. Protein sequence: CASRRKISTNEKLFF.

This clone came up a few times. The rearrangement uses TRBV5-6 and TRBJ2-1; D remains ambiguous. The germline CDR1 and CDR2 sequences are SGHDT and YYEEEE. The CDR3 extends over 11 amino acids. Trimming took 0 bases from V and 7 from J, leaving 2 bases between them. In DNA, the CDR3 is TGTGCCAGCAGCTTGGGTAATGAGCAGTTCTTC. The encoded protein is CASSLGNEQFF.

This clone was found a few times. The V and J genes are TRBV29-1 and TRBJ2-3; D is perhaps TRBD2 (5 bases). Germline V gene lookup returns CDR1 SQVTM and CDR2 ANQGSEA. The length of the CDR3 is 13 residues. V was cut by 2 bases and J by 6 bases, with 12 bases left in between. CDR3 DNA sequence: TGCAGCGTTGAACCTGAGGGTCCGGATACGCAGTATTTT. Its translation: CSVEPEGPDTQYF.

The rearrangement uses TRBV7-8 and TRBJ1-2; TRBD1 matches at 8 bases. This CDR3 has 14 residues. CDR1 is SGHVS, CDR2 FQNEAQ, per germline. V dropped 0 bases and J dropped 5; count of bases not matched to a gene: 2. CDR3 nucleotide sequence: TGTGCCAGCAGCTTAGCCGGGACAGGTTATGGCTACACCTTC. As protein: CASSLAGTGYGYTF.

The DNA of the CDR3 is TGTGCCAGCAGTTACTCAAGTCAAGCGAGCCCCTACGAGCAGTACTTC. Translation gives CASSYSSQASPYEQYF. J is TRBJ2-7 and V is TRBV6-6; D gene uncertain. The CDR3 loop spans 16 amino acids. V was clipped by 0 bases and J by 2 bases, with 14 bases between them. The germline V gene encodes CDR1 MNHNY and CDR2 SVGAGI (reference sequence).

This sequence joins TRBV7-9 and TRBJ1-2; tentatively, D is TRBD1 (6 bases). Trimming pared 4 bases from V and 6 bases from J, leaving 15 bases between. The CDR3 spans 14 residues. Germline V gives CDR1 SEHNR, CDR2 FQNEAQ (reference sequence). Here the CDR3 reads CASSSSAGADGYTF. Written as DNA, the CDR3 is TGTGCCAGCAGCTCGTCGGCAGGGGCTGATGGCTACACCTTC.

This clone appeared a few times. V is TRBV7-9 and J is TRBJ2-7; D tentatively fits TRBD1 or TRBD2 (6 bases each). V lost 4 bases, J lost 6 bases, and 16 bases lay in between. There are 14 residues in the CDR3. The V gene's germline CDR1 is SEHNR and CDR2 FQNEAQ (reference sequence). The CDR3 loop is CASSSPGATGEQYF. CDR3 DNA: TGTGCCAGCAGCTCCCCGGGGGCGACCGGCGAGCAGTACTTC.

J is TRBJ1-5 and V is TRBV23-1; D remains ambiguous. TRBV23-1 is an open reading frame, and its role is uncertain. The V and J ends lost 5 bases and 0 bases respectively, with 14 bases between them. The length of the CDR3 is 16 residues. The CDR3 DNA follows: TGCGCCAGCAGTTCCCCGTCCGACCGTAGCAATCAGCCCCAGCATTTT. As protein: CASSSPSDRSNQPQHF.

In this sample, this clone turned up a few times. The chain has TRBV9 and TRBJ2-4; perhaps TRBD2 as D (7 bases). CDR3 length equals 13 residues. Germline values: CDR1 SGDLS, CDR2 YYNGEE. Trimming stripped 1 base from V and 9 bases from J, with 11 bases between. The CDR3 DNA reads as TGTGCCAGCAGCGTACAGGGAGGGGGCATTCAGTACTTC. This sequence encodes CASSVQGGGIQYF.

This clone was counted between two and nine times. The chain recombines TRBV13 with TRBJ1-2; D perhaps matches TRBD1 (5 bases). V dropped 5 bases and J dropped 6 bases, with 16 bases sitting between them. CDR3 length equals 14 residues. Germline V lookup: CDR1 PRHDT, CDR2 FYEKMQ (reference sequence). DNA for the CDR3: TGTGCCAGCAGCCCCGGGGGGATCAGGGATGGCTACACCTTC. Encoded protein: CASSPGGIRDGYTF.

A few counts support this clone. V gene TRBV7-9 combines with J gene TRBJ2-2; 10 bases map to TRBD2. With V trimmed by 3 bases and J by 3 bases, 4 bases remained unmatched. CDR3 length equals 16 residues. In germline, CDR1 is SEHNR, CDR2 FQNEAQ (reference sequence). The CDR3 coding sequence is TGTGCCAGCAGCTTCGGACTAGCGGACCACACCGGGGAGCTGTTTTTT. It specifies CASSFGLADHTGELFF.

This clone appeared once. This chain uses TRBV23-1 with TRBJ2-1; 7 bases line up with TRBD1. TRBV23-1 carries the ORF label, with uncertain function. The CDR3 length is 16 residues. The V and J ends lost 6 bases and 0 bases, in that order; junction bases with no gene match: 8. The CDR3 nucleotides read TGCGCCAGCAGCCAAGGGGGCGGAGCCTCCTACAATGAGCAGTTCTTC. Its protein product is CASSQGGGASYNEQFF.

The chain has TRBV29-1 and TRBJ2-3; the D is unclear. Looked up from germline, CDR1 is SQVTM and CDR2 is ANQGSEA. The V end lost 7 bases, the J end lost 2 bases, and 13 bases lay between the germline ends. The CDR3 is 13 amino acids. The CDR3 coding sequence is TGCAGCGCGAGAAACAGATACACAGATACGCAGTATTTT. It encodes CSARNRYTDTQYF.

The gene calls are TRBV7-6 and TRBJ1-2; unclear D gene. V was trimmed by 4 bases and J by 2 bases, leaving 8 bases between them. CDR1 is SGHVS, CDR2 FNYEAQ, per germline. The CDR3 has 13 residues. CDR3 DNA: TGTGCCAGCAGCTCATCGGGAAACTATGGCTACACCTTC. Its translation is CASSSSGNYGYTF.